A selection of T cell receptor beta chains follows, all from one sample in a study. Each CDR3 protein is one row after TCRdb ran MiXCR on the 5' RACE reads. The sample records roughly 52,000 distinct CDR3 sequences, about 15% being singletons. Sequencing was performed on naive CD4+ T cells sorted from blood. Receptors originate from a female donor with breast cancer. Both conserved end residues are part of each CDR3. The order of the fields is D gene, V gene, J gene, CDR3 length, clone size, CDR3 protein, CDR3 DNA. A D gene is named only where the DNA matches it firmly. The size field is filled for only some rows; it gives once, few, many or a size class.

.	TRBV20-1	TRBJ2-3	14	few	CSAVGGDGGNTQYF	TGCAGTGCCGTAGGCGGGGACGGGGGAAATACGCAGTATTTT
.	TRBV7-2	TRBJ1-2	12	.	CASSPGLEGYTF	TGTGCCAGCAGCCCCGGGTTGGAGGGCTACACCTTC
.	TRBV7-9	TRBJ2-3	16	.	CASSFGTSSGPDTQYF	TGTGCCAGCAGCTTCGGGACTTCATCCGGCCCAGATACGCAGTATTTT
TRBD1	TRBV5-1	TRBJ2-7	14	.	CASSRGQPGYEQDF	TGCGCCAGCAGCCGGGGACAGCCTGGCTACGAGCAGGACTTC
TRBD2	TRBV2	TRBJ2-5	17	.	CASSGASGGAIQETQYF	TGTGCCAGCAGTGGTGCTAGCGGGGGGGCTATCCAAGAGACCCAGTACTTC
TRBD2	TRBV6-5	TRBJ2-7	19	.	CSSSEPSRGWSSGSHEQYF	TGTTCCAGCAGTGAACCTTCGAGGGGGTGGTCTAGCGGGAGCCACGAGCAGTACTTC
TRBD1	TRBV6-5	TRBJ2-7	12	.	CASSRDRDEQYF	TGTGCCAGCAGCCGCGACAGGGACGAGCAGTACTTC
.	TRBV5-6	TRBJ2-3	15	many	CASTFSPPSTDTQYF	TGTGCCAGCACCTTCAGCCCGCCGAGCACAGATACGCAGTATTTT
.	TRBV7-8	TRBJ1-2	17	.	CASSLGGTLRGDYGYTF	TGCGCCAGCAGCTTAGGTGGGACCCTCCGGGGTGACTATGGCTACACCTTC
TRBD1	TRBV5-1	TRBJ2-7	15	.	CASSPGTVLTYEQYF	TGCGCCAGCAGCCCAGGGACAGTACTCACCTACGAGCAGTACTTC
TRBD1	TRBV12-3/TRBV12-4	TRBJ1-5	15	many	CASRNQGADNQPQHF	TGTGCCAGCAGAAACCAGGGGGCGGACAATCAGCCCCAGCATTTT
TRBD2	TRBV19	TRBJ2-1	16	many	CASSILSGGASIEQFF	TGTGCCAGTAGTATTTTGAGCGGGGGGGCCTCAATTGAGCAGTTCTTC
.	TRBV24-1	TRBJ2-1	15	.	CATSDLKVSYNEQFF	TGTGCCACCAGTGATTTAAAGGTTTCCTACAATGAGCAGTTCTTC
TRBD1	TRBV7-2	TRBJ2-5	15	many	CASSSSGTAQETQYF	TGTGCCAGCAGCTCCTCCGGGACAGCGCAAGAGACCCAGTACTTC
.	TRBV4-2	TRBJ1-1	15	many	CASSQDIEGATEAFF	TGTGCCAGCAGCCAAGATATTGAGGGCGCCACTGAAGCTTTCTTT
.	TRBV11-3	TRBJ2-1	12	.	CASEGGWNEQFF	TGTGCCAGCGAGGGGGGCTGGAATGAGCAGTTCTTC
.	TRBV5-4	TRBJ2-3	13	.	CASSFVFEDTQYF	TGTGCCAGCAGCTTTGTCTTCGAGGATACGCAGTATTTT
TRBD1	TRBV5-1	TRBJ2-7	14	.	CASSAYRGSYEQYF	TGCGCCAGCAGCGCATACAGGGGCTCCTACGAGCAGTACTTC
.	TRBV7-9	TRBJ2-7	13	.	CASSLEDVSGQYF	TGTGCCAGCAGCTTAGAGGACGTTTCGGGGCAGTACTTC
TRBD2	TRBV6-2/TRBV6-3	TRBJ2-7	16	.	CASSQGRAGVLHEQYF	TGTGCCAGCAGTCAGGGACGAGCGGGAGTGTTGCACGAGCAGTACTTC
.	TRBV19	TRBJ1-3	15	few	CASSIASEAGNTIYF	TGTGCCAGTAGTATTGCCTCGGAAGCTGGAAACACCATATATTTT
.	TRBV20-1	TRBJ2-1	18	many	CSARGVPRRVPPRLEQFF	TGCAGTGCTAGAGGGGTACCGCGCAGGGTCCCTCCTCGGCTTGAGCAGTTCTTC
TRBD1	TRBV9	TRBJ1-1	15	many	CASSVSQGGVTEAFF	TGTGCCAGCAGCGTATCCCAGGGGGGAGTCACTGAAGCTTTCTTT
TRBD1	TRBV14	TRBJ1-1	13	.	CASSHNTGGKAFF	TGTGCCAGCAGCCACAATACAGGGGGAAAAGCTTTCTTT
.	TRBV6-7	TRBJ2-1	15	many	CASNPYRAGRNEQFF	TGTGCCAGCAACCCCTACCGCGCTGGTAGGAATGAGCAGTTCTTC
.	TRBV28	TRBJ1-5	13	many	CASSRIVSQPQHF	TGTGCCAGCAGTCGCATCGTCTCTCAGCCCCAGCATTTT
TRBD2	TRBV29-1	TRBJ2-1	14	few	CSVEDIAGLNKQFF	TGCAGCGTTGAAGATATAGCGGGGCTTAATAAGCAGTTCTTC
TRBD1	TRBV3-1	TRBJ2-2	15	.	CASSPRTGGSGELFF	TGCGCCAGCAGCCCGAGGACAGGGGGGTCCGGGGAGCTGTTTTTT
.	TRBV5-1	TRBJ1-6	19	.	CASSLSGPHRNLYNSPLHF	TGCGCCAGCAGCTTGTCAGGGCCTCACCGGAACCTCTATAATTCACCCCTCCACTTT
.	TRBV5-1	TRBJ1-2	14	.	CASSPTGGEYGYTF	TGCGCCAGCAGCCCCACAGGCGGAGAATATGGCTACACCTTC
.	TRBV5-1	TRBJ1-1	15	.	CASTPGSTSDTEAFF	TGCGCCAGCACCCCCGGATCAACCTCGGACACTGAAGCTTTCTTT
TRBD1	TRBV27	TRBJ2-1	17	few	CASSRLRDRSSYNEQFF	TGTGCCAGCAGTAGACTTAGGGACAGGAGCTCCTACAATGAGCAGTTCTTC
.	TRBV5-6	TRBJ1-2	13	few	CASSSRAGDGYTF	TGTGCCAGCAGCTCGAGGGCAGGGGACGGCTACACCTTC
.	TRBV10-3	TRBJ1-1	14	many	CAISESRVNTEAFF	TGTGCCATCAGTGAGTCGCGTGTGAACACTGAAGCTTTCTTT
TRBD1	TRBV6-5	TRBJ1-2	13	many	CASSEDRVTGYTF	TGTGCCAGCAGCGAAGACAGGGTAACTGGCTACACCTTC
.	TRBV20-1	TRBJ2-3	13	few	CSARGGAAGGIHF	TGCAGTGCTAGAGGGGGGGCCGCGGGCGGGATTCATTTT
.	TRBV12-3/TRBV12-4	TRBJ2-7	15	.	CASSLGGSGAYEQYF	TGTGCCAGCAGTTTAGGTGGTAGCGGAGCCTACGAGCAGTACTTC
TRBD1	TRBV30	TRBJ2-3	11	.	CAWRGTGAQYF	TGTGCCTGGAGGGGGACAGGAGCGCAGTATTTT
.	TRBV5-1	TRBJ2-7	14	.	CASSTQGSSYEQYF	TGCGCCAGCAGCACACAGGGAAGCTCCTACGAGCAGTACTTC
TRBD2	TRBV12-3/TRBV12-4	TRBJ2-1	15	many	CASSLLAGGNNEQFF	TGTGCCAGCAGTTTACTAGCGGGGGGGAACAATGAGCAGTTCTTC